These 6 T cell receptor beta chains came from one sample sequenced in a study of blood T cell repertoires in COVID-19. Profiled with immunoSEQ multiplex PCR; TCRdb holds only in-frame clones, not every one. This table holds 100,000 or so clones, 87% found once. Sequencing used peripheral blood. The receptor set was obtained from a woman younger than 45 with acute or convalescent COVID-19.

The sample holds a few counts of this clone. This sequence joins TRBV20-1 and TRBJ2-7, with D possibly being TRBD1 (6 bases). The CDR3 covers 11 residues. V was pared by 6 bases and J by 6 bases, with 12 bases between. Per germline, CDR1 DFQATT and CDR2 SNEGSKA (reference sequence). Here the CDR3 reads CSARGRGEQYF. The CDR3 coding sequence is TGCAGTGCCCGCGGCAGGGGCGAGCAGTACTTC.

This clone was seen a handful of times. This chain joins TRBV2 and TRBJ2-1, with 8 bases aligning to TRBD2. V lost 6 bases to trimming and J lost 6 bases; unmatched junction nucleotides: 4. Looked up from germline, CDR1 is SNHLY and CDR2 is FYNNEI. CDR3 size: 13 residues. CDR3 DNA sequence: TGTGCCAGCAGCGGACTAGCCTCCAATGAGCAGTTCTTC. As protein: CASSGLASNEQFF.

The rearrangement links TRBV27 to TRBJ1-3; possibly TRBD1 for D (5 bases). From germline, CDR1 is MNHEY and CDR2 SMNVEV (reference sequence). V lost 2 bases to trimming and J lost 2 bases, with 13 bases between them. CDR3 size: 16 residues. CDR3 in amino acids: CASSLGPGTTGNTIYF. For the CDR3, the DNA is TGTGCCAGCAGTTTAGGCCCCGGGACTACTGGAAACACCATATATTTT.

The CDR3 reads CASSLSPGTYGYTF. In DNA, the CDR3 is TGTGCCAGCAGTTTATCGCCAGGGACTTATGGCTACACCTTC. The chain is built from TRBV28 and TRBJ1-2; D perhaps matches TRBD1 (5 bases). Deletions cut 1 base from V and 5 bases from J, with 11 bases between. Germline V CDR1 and CDR2: MDHEN, SYDVKM. The CDR3 covers 14 residues.

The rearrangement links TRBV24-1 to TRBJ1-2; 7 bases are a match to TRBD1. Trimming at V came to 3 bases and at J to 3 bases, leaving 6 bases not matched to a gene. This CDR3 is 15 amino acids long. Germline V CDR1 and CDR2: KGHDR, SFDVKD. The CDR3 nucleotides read TGTGCCACCAGTGATCGAGACAGGGTAGACTATGGCTACACCTTC. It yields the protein CATSDRDRVDYGYTF.

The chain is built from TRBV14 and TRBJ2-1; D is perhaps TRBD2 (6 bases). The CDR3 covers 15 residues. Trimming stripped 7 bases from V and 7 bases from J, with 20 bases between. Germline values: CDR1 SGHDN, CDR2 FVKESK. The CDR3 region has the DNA TGTGCCAGCACCTCGCTCCTTTCAGGGAGGAATGAGCAGTTCTTC. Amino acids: CASTSLLSGRNEQFF.